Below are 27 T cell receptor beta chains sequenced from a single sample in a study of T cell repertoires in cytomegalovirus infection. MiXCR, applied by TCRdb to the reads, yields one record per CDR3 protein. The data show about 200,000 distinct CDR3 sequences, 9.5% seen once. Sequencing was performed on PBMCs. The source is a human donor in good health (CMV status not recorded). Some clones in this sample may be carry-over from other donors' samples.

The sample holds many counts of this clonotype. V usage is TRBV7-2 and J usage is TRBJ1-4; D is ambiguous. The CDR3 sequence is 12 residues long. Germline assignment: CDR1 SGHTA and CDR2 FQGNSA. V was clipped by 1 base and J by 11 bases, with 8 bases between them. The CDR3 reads CASSLVLGKLFF. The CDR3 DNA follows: TGTGCCAGCAGCTTAGTCTTGGGGAAACTGTTTTTT.

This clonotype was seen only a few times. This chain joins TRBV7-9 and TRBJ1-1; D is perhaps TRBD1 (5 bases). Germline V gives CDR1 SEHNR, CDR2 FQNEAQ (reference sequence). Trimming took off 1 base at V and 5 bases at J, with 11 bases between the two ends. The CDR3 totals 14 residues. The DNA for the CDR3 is TGTGCCAGCAGCTTAGTGCAGGGTTGGACTGAAGCTTTCTTT. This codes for CASSLVQGWTEAFF. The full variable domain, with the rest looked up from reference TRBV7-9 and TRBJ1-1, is DTGVSQNPRHKITKRGQNVTFRCDPISEHNRLYWYRQTLGQGPEFLTYFQNEAQLEKSRLLSDRFSAERPKGSFSTLEIQRTEQGDSAMYLCASSLVQGWTEAFFGQGTRLTVV.

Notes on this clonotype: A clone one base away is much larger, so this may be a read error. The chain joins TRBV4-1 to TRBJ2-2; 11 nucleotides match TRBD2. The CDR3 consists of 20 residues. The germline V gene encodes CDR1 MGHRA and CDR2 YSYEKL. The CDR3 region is CASSQAIVAGGPSDTGEPFF. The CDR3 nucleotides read TGCGCCAGCAGCCAGGCGATCGTAGCGGGAGGGCCGTCGGACACCGGGGAGCCGTTTTTT.

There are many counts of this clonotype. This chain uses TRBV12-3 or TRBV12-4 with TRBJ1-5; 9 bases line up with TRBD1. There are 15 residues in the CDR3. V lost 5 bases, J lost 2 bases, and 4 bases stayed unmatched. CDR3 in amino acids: CASSQTGGRNQPQHF. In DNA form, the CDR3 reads TGTGCCAGCAGTCAAACAGGGGGCCGCAATCAGCCCCAGCATTTT.

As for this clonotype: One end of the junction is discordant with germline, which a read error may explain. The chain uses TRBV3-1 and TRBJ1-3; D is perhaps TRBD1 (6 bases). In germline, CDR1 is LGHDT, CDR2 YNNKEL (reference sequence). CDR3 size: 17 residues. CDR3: CASSQDLGTRPGDTIYF. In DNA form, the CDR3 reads TGTGCCAGCAGCCAAGATCTTGGGACAAGGCCTGGAGACACCATATATTTT.

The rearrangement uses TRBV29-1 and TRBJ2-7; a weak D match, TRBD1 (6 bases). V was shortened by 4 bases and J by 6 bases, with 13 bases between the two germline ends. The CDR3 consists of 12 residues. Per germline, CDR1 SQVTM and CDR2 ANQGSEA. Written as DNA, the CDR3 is TGCAGCGTTGTTATACAGGGTGGCGAGCAGTACTTC. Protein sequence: CSVVIQGGEQYF.

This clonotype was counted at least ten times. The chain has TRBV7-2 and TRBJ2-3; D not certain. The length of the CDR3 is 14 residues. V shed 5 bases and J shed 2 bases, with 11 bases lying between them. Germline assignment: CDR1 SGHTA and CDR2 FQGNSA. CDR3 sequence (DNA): TGTGCCAGCAGCACCGGGCCGTACACAGATACGCAGTATTTT. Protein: CASSTGPYTDTQYF. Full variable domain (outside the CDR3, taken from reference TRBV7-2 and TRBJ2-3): GAGVSQSPSNKVTEKGKDVELRCDPISGHTALYWYRQSLGQGLEFLIYFQGNSAPDKSGLPSDRFSAERTGGSVSTLTIQRTQQEDSAVYLCASSTGPYTDTQYFGPGTRLTVL.

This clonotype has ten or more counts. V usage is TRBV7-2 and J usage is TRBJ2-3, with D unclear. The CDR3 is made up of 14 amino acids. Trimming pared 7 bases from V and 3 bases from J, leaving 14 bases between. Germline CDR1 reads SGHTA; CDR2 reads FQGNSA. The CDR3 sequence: CASTQWGRTDTQYF. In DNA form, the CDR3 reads TGTGCCAGCACCCAGTGGGGTAGAACAGATACGCAGTATTTT.

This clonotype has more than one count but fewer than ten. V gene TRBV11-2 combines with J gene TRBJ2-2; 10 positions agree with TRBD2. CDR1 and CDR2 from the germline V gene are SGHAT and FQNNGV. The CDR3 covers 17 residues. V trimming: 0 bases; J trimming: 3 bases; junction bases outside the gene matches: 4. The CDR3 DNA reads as TGTGCCAGCAGCTTAGATGCAGCGGGAGGGTACACCGGGGAGCTGTTTTTT. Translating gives CASSLDAAGGYTGELFF.

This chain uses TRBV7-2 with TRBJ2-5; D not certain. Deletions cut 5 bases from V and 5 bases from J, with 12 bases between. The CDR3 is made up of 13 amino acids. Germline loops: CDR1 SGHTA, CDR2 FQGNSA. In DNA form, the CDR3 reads TGTGCCAGCAGCGCCCCAGGTCTGGAGACCCAGTACTTC. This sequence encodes CASSAPGLETQYF.

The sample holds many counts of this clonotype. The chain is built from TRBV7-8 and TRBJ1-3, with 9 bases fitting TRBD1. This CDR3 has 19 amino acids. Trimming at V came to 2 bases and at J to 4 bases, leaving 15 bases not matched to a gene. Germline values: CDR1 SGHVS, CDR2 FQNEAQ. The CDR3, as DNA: TGTGCCAGCAGCTTATCGAGATCTCGCGGACAGGGGTCGGGAAACACCATATATTTT. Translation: CASSLSRSRGQGSGNTIYF.

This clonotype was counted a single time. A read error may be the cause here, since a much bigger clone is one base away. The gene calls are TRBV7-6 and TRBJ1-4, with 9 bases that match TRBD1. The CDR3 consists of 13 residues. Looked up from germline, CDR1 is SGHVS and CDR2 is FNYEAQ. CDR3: CASRKDRGENLFF. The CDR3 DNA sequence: TGTGCCAGCAGAAAAGACAGGGGGGAAAACCTGTTTTTT.

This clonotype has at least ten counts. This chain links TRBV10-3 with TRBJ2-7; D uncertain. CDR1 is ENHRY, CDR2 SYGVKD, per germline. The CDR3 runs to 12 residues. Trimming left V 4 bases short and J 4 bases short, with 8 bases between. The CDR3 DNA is TGTGCCATCAGTGCGACTTTATACGAGCAGTACTTC. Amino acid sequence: CAISATLYEQYF.

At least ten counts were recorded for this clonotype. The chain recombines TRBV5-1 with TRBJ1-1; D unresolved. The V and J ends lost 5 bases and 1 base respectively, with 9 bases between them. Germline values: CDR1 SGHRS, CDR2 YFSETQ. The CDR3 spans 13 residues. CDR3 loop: CASRAGENTEAFF. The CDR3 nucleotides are TGCGCCAGCAGAGCCGGGGAGAACACTGAAGCTTTCTTT.

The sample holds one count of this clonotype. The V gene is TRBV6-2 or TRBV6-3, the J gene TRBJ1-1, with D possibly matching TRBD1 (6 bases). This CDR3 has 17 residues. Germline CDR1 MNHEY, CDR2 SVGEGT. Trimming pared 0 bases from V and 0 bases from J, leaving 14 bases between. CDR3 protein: CASSYSPLTGLNTEAFF. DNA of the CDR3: TGTGCCAGCAGTTACTCTCCGTTGACAGGTTTGAACACTGAAGCTTTCTTT.

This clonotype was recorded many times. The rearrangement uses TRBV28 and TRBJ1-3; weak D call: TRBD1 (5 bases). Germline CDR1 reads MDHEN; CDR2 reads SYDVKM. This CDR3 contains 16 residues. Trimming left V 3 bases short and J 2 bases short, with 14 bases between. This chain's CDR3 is CASSLGGSRAGNTIYF. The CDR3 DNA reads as TGTGCCAGCAGTTTGGGCGGATCCAGGGCTGGAAACACCATATATTTT.

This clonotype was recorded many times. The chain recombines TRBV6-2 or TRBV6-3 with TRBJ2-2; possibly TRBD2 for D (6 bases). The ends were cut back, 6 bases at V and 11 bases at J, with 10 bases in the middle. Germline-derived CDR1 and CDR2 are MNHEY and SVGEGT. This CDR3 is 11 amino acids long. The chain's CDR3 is CASRTGGELFF. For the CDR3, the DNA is TGTGCCAGCAGGACCGGGGGAGAGCTGTTTTTT.

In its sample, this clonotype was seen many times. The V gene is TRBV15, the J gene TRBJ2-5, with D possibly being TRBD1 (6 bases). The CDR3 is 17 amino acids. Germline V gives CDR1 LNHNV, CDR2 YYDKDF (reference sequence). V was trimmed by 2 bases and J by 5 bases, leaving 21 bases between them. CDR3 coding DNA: TGTGCCACCAGCAGAAAAAGACAGGTTTCTTTTGGGGAGACCCAGTACTTC. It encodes CATSRKRQVSFGETQYF.

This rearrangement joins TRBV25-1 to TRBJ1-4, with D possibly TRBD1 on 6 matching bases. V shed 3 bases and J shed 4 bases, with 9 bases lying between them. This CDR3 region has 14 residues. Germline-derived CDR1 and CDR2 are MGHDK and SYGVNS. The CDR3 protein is CASSEPGVNEKLFF. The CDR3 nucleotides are TGTGCCAGCAGTGAGCCAGGGGTTAATGAAAAACTGTTTTTT.

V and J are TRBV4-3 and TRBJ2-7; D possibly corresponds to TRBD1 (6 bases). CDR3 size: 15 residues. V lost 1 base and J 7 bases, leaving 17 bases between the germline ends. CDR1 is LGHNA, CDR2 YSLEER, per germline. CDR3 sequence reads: CASSQGLQGSREQYF. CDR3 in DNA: TGCGCCAGCAGCCAAGGGCTACAGGGCTCCAGGGAGCAGTACTTC.

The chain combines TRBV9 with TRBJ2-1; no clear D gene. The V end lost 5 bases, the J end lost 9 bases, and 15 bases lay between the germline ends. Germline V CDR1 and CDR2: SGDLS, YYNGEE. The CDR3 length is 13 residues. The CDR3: CASRAEPIGEQFF. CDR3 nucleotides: TGTGCCAGCAGAGCAGAGCCAATTGGTGAGCAGTTCTTC.

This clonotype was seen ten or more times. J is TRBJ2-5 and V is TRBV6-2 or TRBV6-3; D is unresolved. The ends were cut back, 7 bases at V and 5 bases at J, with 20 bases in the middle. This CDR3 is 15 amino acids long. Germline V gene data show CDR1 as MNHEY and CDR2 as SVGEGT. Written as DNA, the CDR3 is TGTGCCAGCACTAGAAAACTTAATTCCGCGGAGACCCAGTACTTC. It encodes CASTRKLNSAETQYF.

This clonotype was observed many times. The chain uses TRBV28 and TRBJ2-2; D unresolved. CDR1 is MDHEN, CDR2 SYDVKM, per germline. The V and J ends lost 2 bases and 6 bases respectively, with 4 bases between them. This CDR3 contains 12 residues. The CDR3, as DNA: TGTGCCAGCAGTTTAATTCCCGGGGAGCTGTTTTTT. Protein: CASSLIPGELFF. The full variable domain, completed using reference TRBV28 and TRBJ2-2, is DVKVTQSSRYLVKRTGEKVFLECVQDMDHENMFWYRQDPGLGLRLIYFSYDVKMKEKGDIPEGYSVSREKKERFSLILESASTNQTSMYLCASSLIPGELFFGEGSRLTVL.

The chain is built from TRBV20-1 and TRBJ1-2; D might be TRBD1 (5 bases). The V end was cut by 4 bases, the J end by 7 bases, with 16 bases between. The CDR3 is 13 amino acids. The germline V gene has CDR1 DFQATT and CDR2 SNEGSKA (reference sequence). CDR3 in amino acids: CSAKMRGETGYTF. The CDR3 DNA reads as TGCAGTGCTAAGATGAGGGGCGAAACTGGCTACACCTTC.

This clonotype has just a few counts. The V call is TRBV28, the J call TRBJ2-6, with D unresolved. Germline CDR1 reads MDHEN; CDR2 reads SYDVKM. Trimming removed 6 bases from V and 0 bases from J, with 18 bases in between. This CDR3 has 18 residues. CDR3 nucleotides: TGTGCCAGCAGCCTGGGGAACAGAAGATACTCTGGGGCCAACGTCCTGACTTTC. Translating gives CASSLGNRRYSGANVLTF.

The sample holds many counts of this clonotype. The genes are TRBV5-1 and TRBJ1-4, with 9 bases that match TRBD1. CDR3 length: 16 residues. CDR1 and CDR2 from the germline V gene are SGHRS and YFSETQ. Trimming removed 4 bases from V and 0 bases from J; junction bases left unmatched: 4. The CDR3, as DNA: TGCGCCAGCAGCGCTCGACAGGGGGCAACTAATGAAAAACTGTTTTTT. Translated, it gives CASSARQGATNEKLFF.

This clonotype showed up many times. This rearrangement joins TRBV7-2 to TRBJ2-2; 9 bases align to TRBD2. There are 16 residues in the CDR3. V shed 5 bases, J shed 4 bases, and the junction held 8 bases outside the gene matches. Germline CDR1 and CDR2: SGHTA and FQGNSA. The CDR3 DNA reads TGTGCCAGCAGCGCAATAGCGGGAGTGGTCACCGGGGAGCTGTTTTTT. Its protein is CASSAIAGVVTGELFF.